Reported below is one T cell receptor beta chain. In this sample, this clone turned up a few times. Its antigen is not yet known. Base qualities are not at hand, and no much larger clone is one base apart. The collaborating institutions used their own protocols to collect whole blood in K2EDTA tubes. For TCRbeta analysis, collaborator samples were shipped as frozen whole blood, as isolated PBMCs, or as DNA extracted from either sample type. The data were taken from a study of blood T cell repertoires in COVID-19 (dated by TCRdb to about 2020). Regarding the study in general: Samples covering the acute and convalescent phases of COVID-19 were provided by collaborators in the United States, Italy and Spain. The repertoires were made available in a free public database intended to serve as a resource for research on the immune response to SARS-CoV-2. HLA class I and class II types, where available, came from metadata supplied by the sample provider rather than from assay-based typing. The sample metadata nearly always contained a de-identified subject ID, COVID-19 status, age in years and sex. The prospective study material was composed of cDNA or gDNA derived from T cells, B-cell-depleted T cells, or PBMCs. Deeply sampled blood TCRbeta repertoires from subjects exposed to, actively infected with, or recovered from COVID-19 were included in the dataset. The samples were drawn from two sources: the first 160 participants of the ongoing ImmuneRACE study, and 1,000 to 1,500 subjects contributed by 6 global collaborators.

General findings and caveats noted by the study authors: How much clinical and demographic metadata was included differed by source and by participant, and the metadata was provided uncurated.

The germline V gene (reference sequence) gives CDR1 as LGHDT and CDR2 as YNNKEL. V and J are truncated by 0 bases and 0 bases respectively, leaving an intervening sequence of 13 bases. The CDR3, from cysteine to phenylalanine, totals 17 residues. Just the 51-base CDR3 DNA is kept, in frame starting at base 1. The immunoSEQ Assay, a bias-controlled multiplex PCR, was used to amplify TCRbeta CDR3 regions from genomic DNA. The paper's data handling went like this. The number of nucleated cells in each sample was estimated by amplification of reference gene primers within the assay. Sequence reads were collapsed and filtered to measure the absolute abundance of every unique TCRbeta CDR3 rearrangement. For each sample, productive Simpson clonality was calculated by taking the square root of Simpson's diversity index across productive rearrangements. Imported from immuneACCESS, the table was reduced by TCRdb to in-frame sequences with V and J called. These copies leave out some clones; in studies compared against another copy, an unresolved V gene accounts for under half, and the cause of the remainder is not known. That table is the source of V, J and clone size, and D and trimming were worked out from the DNA. This sample has about 130,000 clones in its table, and around 89% of those were observed once. Together, the top ten hold roughly 18% of the sample.

This sequence was found in a man in his fifties with active or convalescent COVID-19. Sequenced sample: peripheral blood. The sequence is built from TRBV3-1 (or the pseudogene TRBV3-2) and TRBJ2-3, with no confidently assigned D gene. CDR3 reads: CASSQDSFGVSTDTQYF. The DNA sequence reads TGTGCCAGCAGCCAAGATTCTTTCGGAGTTAGCACAGATACGCAGTATTTT.